The text below deals with one TCR beta chain. Repertoires were generated with immunoSEQ multiplex PCR, while TCRdb's copy carries only in-frame clones and drops some. Here the sample spans 600,000 to 900,000 clones, 70% to 90% being singletons. The record originates from a study of shared T cell receptors in the human thymus. In germline, CDR1 is SGHDT, CDR2 YYEEEE. CDR3 length equals 13 residues. With 1 base clipped from V and 13 bases from J, the junction kept 9 bases outside the gene matches. These data were also reused for a study on human thymus T cells.

Sequenced sample: thymocytes. This receptor was identified in a girl under three years old with a congenital heart defect. The chain couples TRBV5-6 to TRBJ1-2; 8 bases align to TRBD1. CDR3 sequence (DNA): TGTGCCAGCAGCTTGATAGTGGACAGGGTGATCACCTTC. Translated, it gives CASSLIVDRVITF.